Given below is one TCR beta chain in context. The antigen remains undetermined. The entry originates in a study of graft-versus-host responses after intestinal transplantation. As for the study in general: Multivisceral, liver-intestinal, or isolated intestinal grafts were transplanted into recipients.

Study findings and constraints: GvH clones were found in recipient marrow; some appeared first in ileum or blood. Allografts of one patient group, those with graft-donor T cell macrochimerism, had high graft-versus-host to host-versus-graft clonal ratios.

TCRdb keeps only in-frame clones here, not all; method: immunoSEQ multiplex PCR. Here the sample spans tens of thousands of clones, roughly 89% being singletons. Germline CDR1 SGHAT, CDR2 FQNNGV. The germline V and J ends were trimmed by 8 bases and 0 bases, with 11 bases remaining between them. The CDR3 is made up of 14 amino acids. The chain carries TRBV11-2 and TRBJ2-4; no firm D call. The sequence came from a human patient who received an intestinal transplant, so some T cells may come from the graft donor. The sample was PBMCs, taken more than 64 days after intestinal transplantation. The DNA for the CDR3 is TGTGCCAGCTGTTACGGGCTAGCCAAAAACATTCAGTACTTC. The encoded protein is CASCYGLAKNIQYF. Looking up the rest from reference TRBV11-2 and TRBJ2-4 gives the full variable domain: EAGVAQSPRYKIIEKRQSVAFWCNPISGHATLYWYQQILGQGPKLLIQFQNNGVVDDSQLPKDRFSAERLKGVDSTLKIQPAKLEDSAVYLCASCYGLAKNIQYFGAGTRLSVL.